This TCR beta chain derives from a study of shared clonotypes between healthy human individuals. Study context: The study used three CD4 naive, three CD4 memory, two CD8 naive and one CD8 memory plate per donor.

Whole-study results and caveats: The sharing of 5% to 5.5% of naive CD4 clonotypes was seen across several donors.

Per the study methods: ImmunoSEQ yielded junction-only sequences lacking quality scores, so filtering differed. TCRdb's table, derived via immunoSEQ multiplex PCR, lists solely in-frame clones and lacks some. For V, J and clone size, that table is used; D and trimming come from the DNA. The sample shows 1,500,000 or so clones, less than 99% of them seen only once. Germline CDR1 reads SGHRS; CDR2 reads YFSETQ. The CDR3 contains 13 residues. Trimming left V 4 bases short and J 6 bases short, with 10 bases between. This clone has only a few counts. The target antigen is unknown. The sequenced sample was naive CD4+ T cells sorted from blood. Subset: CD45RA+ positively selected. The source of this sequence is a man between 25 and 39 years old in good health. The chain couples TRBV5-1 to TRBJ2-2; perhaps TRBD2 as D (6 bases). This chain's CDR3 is CASSQPGAGELFF. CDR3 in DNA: TGCGCCAGCAGCCAACCGGGGGCCGGGGAGCTGTTTTTT.